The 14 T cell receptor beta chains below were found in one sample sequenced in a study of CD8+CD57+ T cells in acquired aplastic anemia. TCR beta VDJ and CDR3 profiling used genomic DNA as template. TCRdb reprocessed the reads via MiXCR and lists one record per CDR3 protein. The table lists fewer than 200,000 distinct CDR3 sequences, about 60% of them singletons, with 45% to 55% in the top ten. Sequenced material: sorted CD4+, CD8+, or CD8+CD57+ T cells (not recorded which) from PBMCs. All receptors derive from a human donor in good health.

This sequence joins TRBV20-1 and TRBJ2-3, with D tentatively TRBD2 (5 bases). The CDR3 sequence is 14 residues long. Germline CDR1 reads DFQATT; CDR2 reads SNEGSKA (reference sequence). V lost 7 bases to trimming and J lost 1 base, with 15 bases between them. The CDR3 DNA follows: TGCAGTGTCCCGCGACCCGGGGGCACAGATACGCAGTATTTT. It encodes CSVPRPGGTDTQYF.

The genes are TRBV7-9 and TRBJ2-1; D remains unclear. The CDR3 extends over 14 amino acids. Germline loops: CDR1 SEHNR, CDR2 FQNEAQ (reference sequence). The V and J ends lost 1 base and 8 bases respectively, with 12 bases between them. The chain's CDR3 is CASSLGSAVHEQFF. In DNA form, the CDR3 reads TGTGCCAGCAGCTTAGGGTCGGCAGTGCATGAGCAGTTCTTC.

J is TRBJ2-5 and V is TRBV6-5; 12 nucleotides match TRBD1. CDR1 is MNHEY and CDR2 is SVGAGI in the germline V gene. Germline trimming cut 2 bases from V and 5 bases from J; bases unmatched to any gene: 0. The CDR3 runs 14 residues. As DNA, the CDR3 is TGTGCCAGCAGTTACGGGACAGGGGGCGAGACCCAGTACTTC. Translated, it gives CASSYGTGGETQYF.

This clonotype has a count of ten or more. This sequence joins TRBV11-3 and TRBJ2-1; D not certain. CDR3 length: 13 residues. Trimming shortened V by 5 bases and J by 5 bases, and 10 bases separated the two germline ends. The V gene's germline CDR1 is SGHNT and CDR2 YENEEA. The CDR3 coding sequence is TGTGCCAGCAGCACAAGGCTAGACAATGAGCAGTTCTTC. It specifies CASSTRLDNEQFF.

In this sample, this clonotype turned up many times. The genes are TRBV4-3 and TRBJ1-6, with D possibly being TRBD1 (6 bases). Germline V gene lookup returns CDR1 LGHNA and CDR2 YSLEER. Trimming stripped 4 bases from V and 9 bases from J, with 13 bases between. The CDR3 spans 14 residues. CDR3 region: CASSPQQGSSPLHF. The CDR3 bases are TGCGCCAGCAGCCCACAACAGGGATCTTCACCCCTCCACTTT.

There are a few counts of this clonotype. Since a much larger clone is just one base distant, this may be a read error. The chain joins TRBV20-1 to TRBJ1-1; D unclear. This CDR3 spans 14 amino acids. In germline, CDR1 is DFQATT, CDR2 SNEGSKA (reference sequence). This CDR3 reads CSTRVLLTGREAFF. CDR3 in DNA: TGCAGTACTAGAGTTTTGTTGACGGGGAGGGAAGCTTTCTTT.

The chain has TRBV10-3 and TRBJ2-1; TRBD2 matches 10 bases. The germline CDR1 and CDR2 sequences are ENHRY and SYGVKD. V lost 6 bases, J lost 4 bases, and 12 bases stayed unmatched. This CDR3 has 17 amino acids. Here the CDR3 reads CAIRAWGELAGYNEQFF. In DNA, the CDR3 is TGTGCCATCAGAGCTTGGGGTGAACTAGCGGGGTACAATGAGCAGTTCTTC.

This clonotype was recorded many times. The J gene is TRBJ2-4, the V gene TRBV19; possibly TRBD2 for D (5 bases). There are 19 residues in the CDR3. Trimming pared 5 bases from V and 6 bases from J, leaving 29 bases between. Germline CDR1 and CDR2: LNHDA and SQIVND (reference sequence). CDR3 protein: CASSRVGWERIHFRNIQYF. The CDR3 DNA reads TGTGCCAGTAGTCGAGTCGGGTGGGAGCGAATCCATTTCAGAAACATTCAGTACTTC.

The CDR3 sequence: CSARRGSTYEQYF. CDR3 nucleotides: TGCAGTGCTAGACGCGGGAGTACCTACGAGCAGTACTTC. V and J are TRBV20-1 and TRBJ2-7; 7 nucleotides line up with TRBD2. V was pared by 2 bases and J by 2 bases, with 3 bases of the junction left unmatched. Germline V lookup: CDR1 DFQATT, CDR2 SNEGSKA (reference sequence). The CDR3 is 13 amino acids.

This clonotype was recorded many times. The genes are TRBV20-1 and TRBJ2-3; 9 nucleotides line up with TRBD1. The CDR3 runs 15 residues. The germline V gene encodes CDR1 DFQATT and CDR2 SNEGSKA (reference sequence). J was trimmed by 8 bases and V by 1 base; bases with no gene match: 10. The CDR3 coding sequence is TGCAGTGCTAGAGGCCCGGGACAGGGACGCGGTACGCAGTATTTT. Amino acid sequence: CSARGPGQGRGTQYF.

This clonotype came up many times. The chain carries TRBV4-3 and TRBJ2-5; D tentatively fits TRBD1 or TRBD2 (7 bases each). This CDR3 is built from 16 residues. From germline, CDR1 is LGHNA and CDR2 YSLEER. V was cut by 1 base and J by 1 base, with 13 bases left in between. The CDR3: CASSQGSGGVQETQYF. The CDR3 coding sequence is TGCGCCAGCAGCCAAGGATCAGGGGGGGTCCAAGAGACCCAGTACTTC.

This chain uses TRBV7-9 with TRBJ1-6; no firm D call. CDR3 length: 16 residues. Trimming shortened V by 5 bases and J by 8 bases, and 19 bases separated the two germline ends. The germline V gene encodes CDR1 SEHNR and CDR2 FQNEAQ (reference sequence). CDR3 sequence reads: CASSSSLAPRDSPLHF. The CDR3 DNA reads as TGTGCCAGCAGCAGCTCTCTGGCGCCAAGGGATTCACCCCTCCACTTT.

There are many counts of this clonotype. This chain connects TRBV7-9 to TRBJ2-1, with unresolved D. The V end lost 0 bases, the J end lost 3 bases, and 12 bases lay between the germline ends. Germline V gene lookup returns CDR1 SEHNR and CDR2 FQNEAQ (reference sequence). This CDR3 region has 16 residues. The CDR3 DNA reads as TGTGCCAGCAGCTTAGCACCCTCGGCAAGCTACAATGAGCAGTTCTTC. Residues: CASSLAPSASYNEQFF.

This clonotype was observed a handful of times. CDR3 sequence (DNA): TGTGCCAGCAGAACAGGACTAAATAATTCACCCCTCCACTTT. Translating gives CASRTGLNNSPLHF. This chain uses TRBV7-9 with TRBJ1-6; weak D call: TRBD1 (5 bases). From germline, CDR1 is SEHNR and CDR2 FQNEAQ (reference sequence). Trimming removed 6 bases from V and 5 bases from J, with 11 bases in between. The CDR3 covers 14 residues.